The clone carrying this T cell receptor beta chain was observed a single time. This CDR3 has 16 amino acids. Germline V gene lookup returns CDR1 SGHVS and CDR2 FNYEAQ. V gave up 3 bases and J gave up 4 bases, with 17 bases separating them. In the authors' workflow: Reference gene primer amplification in the assay estimated nucleated cell counts. Generated by immunoSEQ multiplex PCR, the TCRdb table keeps only in-frame clones and is missing some. That table supplies the V and J calls and clone size; D and trimming were determined from the DNA. The table shows about 200,000 clones, with around 90% occurring only once. The data originate from a study of blood T cell repertoires in COVID-19. About the study: The samples span acute and convalescent COVID-19 from the United States, Italy and Spain. Sources were T cells, B-cell-depleted T cells, or PBMCs; the material itself was cDNA or gDNA.

V is TRBV7-6 and J is TRBJ2-3, with a tentative D call TRBD2 (5 bases). The sequence was obtained from a man aged 45-65 years with acute or convalescent COVID-19. Sequencing input: peripheral blood. CDR3 in amino acids: CASSLTNSASADTQYF. The DNA of the CDR3 is TGTGCCAGCAGCTTGACTAATTCCGCGTCCGCAGATACGCAGTATTTT.